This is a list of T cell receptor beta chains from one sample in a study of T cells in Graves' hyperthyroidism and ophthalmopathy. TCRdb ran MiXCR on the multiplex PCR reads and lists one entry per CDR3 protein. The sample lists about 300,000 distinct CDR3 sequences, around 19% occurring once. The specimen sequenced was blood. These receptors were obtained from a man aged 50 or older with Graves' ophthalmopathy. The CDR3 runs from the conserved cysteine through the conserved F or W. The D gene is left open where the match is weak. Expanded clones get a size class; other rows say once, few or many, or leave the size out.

CDR3: CTSRASGGPYEQYF
DNA: TGTACCAGCAGAGCCTCAGGGGGTCCCTACGAGCAGTACTTC
size: once
V: TRBV12-3/TRBV12-4
D: TRBD1
J: TRBJ2-7

CDR3: CASSAGTTLRSYEQYF
DNA: TGCGCCAGCAGCGCCGGGACTACCTTACGGTCCTACGAGCAGTACTTC
size: NA
V: TRBV5-1
D: TRBD2
J: TRBJ2-7

CDR3: CASSRGGTRTDTQYF
DNA: TGTGCCAGCAGTCGGGGCGGGACGCGCACAGATACGCAGTATTTT
size: many
V: TRBV28
D: NA
J: TRBJ2-3

CDR3: CASSPGTGKTYEQYF
DNA: TGTGCCAGCAGCCCTGGGACAGGGAAAACCTACGAGCAGTACTTC
size: once
V: TRBV11-2
D: TRBD1
J: TRBJ2-7

CDR3: CASSVGVNRGNEQFF
DNA: TGTGCCAGCAGCGTAGGTGTCAACCGGGGGAATGAGCAGTTCTTC
size: NA
V: TRBV9
D: NA
J: TRBJ2-1

CDR3: CAISESYGRASGANVLTF
DNA: TGTGCCATCAGTGAGTCCTACGGGAGGGCCTCTGGGGCCAACGTCCTGACTTTC
size: few
V: TRBV10-3
D: TRBD2
J: TRBJ2-6

CDR3: CASSGTSDYGYTF
DNA: TGTGCCAGCAGTGGGACAAGTGACTATGGCTACACCTTC
size: few
V: TRBV28
D: NA
J: TRBJ1-2

CDR3: CASSLRNTGGETQYF
DNA: TGCGCCAGCAGCCTCCGGAACACAGGGGGGGAGACCCAGTACTTC
size: few
V: TRBV5-1
D: TRBD1
J: TRBJ2-5

CDR3: CASSEQGNLLNQPQHF
DNA: TGTGCCAGCAGCGAACAGGGAAACCTCCTTAATCAGCCCCAGCATTTT
size: few
V: TRBV11-2
D: NA
J: TRBJ1-5

CDR3: CASGLDGQGRYEQYF
DNA: TGTGCCAGCGGCTTAGATGGGCAGGGGAGATACGAGCAGTACTTC
size: NA
V: TRBV11-2
D: NA
J: TRBJ2-7

CDR3: CASSPGQGNTIYF
DNA: TGTGCCAGCAGCCCCGGACAGGGAAACACCATATATTTT
size: NA
V: TRBV6-1
D: NA
J: TRBJ1-3

CDR3: CASKFGGSAKNIQYF
DNA: TGTGCCAGCAAGTTCGGGGGTTCAGCCAAAAACATTCAGTACTTC
size: few
V: TRBV2
D: NA
J: TRBJ2-4

CDR3: CASSIMSTENSNQPQHF
DNA: TGTGCCAGTAGTATAATGAGCACGGAGAATAGCAATCAGCCCCAGCATTTT
size: NA
V: TRBV19
D: NA
J: TRBJ1-5

CDR3: CASSLVRRSYNEQFF
DNA: TGTGCCAGCAGCTTAGTCCGACGCTCCTACAATGAGCAGTTCTTC
size: NA
V: TRBV7-8
D: NA
J: TRBJ2-1

CDR3: CASSQNRGQPQHF
DNA: TGTGCCAGCAGCCAAAACAGGGGTCAGCCCCAGCATTTT
size: few
V: TRBV6-2/TRBV6-3
D: TRBD1
J: TRBJ1-5

CDR3: CASSLVGTSEETQYF
DNA: TGTGCCAGCAGCTTGGTAGGGACTAGTGAGGAGACCCAGTACTTC
size: few
V: TRBV5-6
D: TRBD2
J: TRBJ2-5

CDR3: CASSQGEGTQYF
DNA: TGTGCCAGCAGCCAAGGGGAGGGTACGCAGTATTTT
size: many
V: TRBV3-1
D: TRBD2
J: TRBJ2-3

CDR3: CASSPGQGNSPLHF
DNA: TGCGCCAGCAGCCCTGGACAGGGGAACTCACCCCTCCACTTT
size: few
V: TRBV5-1
D: TRBD1
J: TRBJ1-6

CDR3: CSVIPTGAYEQYF
DNA: TGCAGTGTAATCCCGACAGGGGCCTACGAGCAGTACTTC
size: many
V: TRBV20-1
D: TRBD1
J: TRBJ2-7

CDR3: CASSLDLAGFYNEQFF
DNA: TGTGCCAGCAGCTTAGATCTAGCGGGCTTCTACAATGAGCAGTTCTTC
size: few
V: TRBV7-8
D: TRBD2
J: TRBJ2-1

CDR3: CASSRASGRLGDIQYF
DNA: TGCGCCAGCAGTCGTGCTAGCGGGAGGTTAGGGGACATTCAGTACTTC
size: NA
V: TRBV10-2
D: TRBD2
J: TRBJ2-4

CDR3: CASSFGDDNQPQHF
DNA: TGTGCCAGCAGTTTTGGGGATGACAATCAGCCCCAGCATTTT
size: few
V: TRBV6-1
D: NA
J: TRBJ1-5

CDR3: CASSPLGRQASHYNEQFF
DNA: TGTGCCAGCAGCCCGCTAGGGCGGCAGGCCTCTCACTACAATGAGCAGTTCTTC
size: NA
V: TRBV7-2
D: NA
J: TRBJ2-1

CDR3: CASSLVRASGMYSYEQYF
DNA: TGTGCCAGCAGCTTAGTTCGGGCTAGCGGGATGTACTCCTACGAGCAGTACTTC
size: many
V: TRBV11-2
D: TRBD2
J: TRBJ2-7

CDR3: CASTPTGVEQYF
DNA: TGTGCCAGCACCCCGACAGGGGTCGAGCAGTACTTC
size: many
V: TRBV7-9
D: TRBD1
J: TRBJ2-7

CDR3: CTGGTGAPYEQYF
DNA: TGTACAGGAGGGACAGGGGCCCCCTACGAGCAGTACTTC
size: NA
V: TRBV11-3
D: TRBD1
J: TRBJ2-7

CDR3: CASSSVGSSYEQYF
DNA: TGCGCCAGCAGCTCGGTGGGGAGCTCCTACGAGCAGTACTTC
size: NA
V: TRBV5-1
D: NA
J: TRBJ2-7

CDR3: CSARDDRVGREQYF
DNA: TGCAGTGCTAGAGATGACAGGGTGGGTCGCGAGCAGTACTTC
size: NA
V: TRBV20-1
D: TRBD1
J: TRBJ2-7

CDR3: CASSLDRAQETQYF
DNA: TGTGCCAGCAGCCTCGACAGGGCCCAAGAGACCCAGTACTTC
size: many
V: TRBV2
D: TRBD1
J: TRBJ2-5

CDR3: CASSPGGLAEPTDTQYF
DNA: TGTGCCAGCAGCCCTGGTGGACTAGCGGAACCCACAGATACGCAGTATTTT
size: NA
V: TRBV5-5
D: TRBD2
J: TRBJ2-3

CDR3: CASSPVWGTHTEAFF
DNA: TGTGCCAGCAGCCCAGTGTGGGGGACCCACACTGAAGCTTTCTTT
size: many
V: TRBV7-9
D: NA
J: TRBJ1-1

CDR3: CAISESKDYGYTF
DNA: TGTGCCATCAGTGAGTCGAAGGACTATGGCTACACCTTC
size: NA
V: TRBV10-3
D: NA
J: TRBJ1-2

CDR3: CASSIEWGSGRTNTGELFF
DNA: TGTGCCAGTAGTATAGAGTGGGGTAGCGGGAGGACGAACACCGGGGAGCTGTTTTTT
size: few
V: TRBV19
D: TRBD2
J: TRBJ2-2

CDR3: CASSATTPGETQYF
DNA: TGCGCCAGCAGCGCAACGACCCCAGGGGAGACCCAGTACTTC
size: NA
V: TRBV5-1
D: NA
J: TRBJ2-5